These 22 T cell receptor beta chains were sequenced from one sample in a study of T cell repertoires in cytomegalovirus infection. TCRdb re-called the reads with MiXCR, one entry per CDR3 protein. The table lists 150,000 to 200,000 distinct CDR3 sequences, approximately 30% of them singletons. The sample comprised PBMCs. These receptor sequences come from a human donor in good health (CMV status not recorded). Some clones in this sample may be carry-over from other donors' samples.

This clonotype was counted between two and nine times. The DNA for the CDR3 is TGTGCCAGCAGCTTAGTGGGGGGGGAGGTTGGATCCTACGAGCAGTACTTC. Protein: CASSLVGGEVGSYEQYF. The chain couples TRBV7-2 to TRBJ2-7; 7 nucleotides align to TRBD2. The CDR3 contains 17 residues. V lost 1 base and J lost 1; bases outside the gene matches: 10. CDR1 is SGHTA, CDR2 FQGNSA, per germline.

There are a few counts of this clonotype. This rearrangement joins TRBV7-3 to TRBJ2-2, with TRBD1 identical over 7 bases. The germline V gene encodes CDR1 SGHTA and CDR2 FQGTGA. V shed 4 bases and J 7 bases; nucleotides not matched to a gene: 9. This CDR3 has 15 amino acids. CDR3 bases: TGTGCCAGCAGCTCCACAGGGGCGCAGGGCGGGGAGCTGTTTTTT. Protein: CASSSTGAQGGELFF.

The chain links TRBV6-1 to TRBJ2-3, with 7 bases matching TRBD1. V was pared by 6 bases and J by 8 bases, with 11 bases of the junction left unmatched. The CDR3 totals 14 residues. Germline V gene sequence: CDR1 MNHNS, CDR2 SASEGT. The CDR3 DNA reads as TGTGCCAGCAGCCCGCCGGGACAGAGAGGTACGCAGTATTTT. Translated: CASSPPGQRGTQYF.

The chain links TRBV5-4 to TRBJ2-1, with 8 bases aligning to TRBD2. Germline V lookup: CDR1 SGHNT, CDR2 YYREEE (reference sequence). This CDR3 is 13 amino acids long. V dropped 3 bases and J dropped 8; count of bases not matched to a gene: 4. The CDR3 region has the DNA TGTGCCAGCAGCTCTCGGGGGGGGCATGAGCAGTTCTTC. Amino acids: CASSSRGGHEQFF.

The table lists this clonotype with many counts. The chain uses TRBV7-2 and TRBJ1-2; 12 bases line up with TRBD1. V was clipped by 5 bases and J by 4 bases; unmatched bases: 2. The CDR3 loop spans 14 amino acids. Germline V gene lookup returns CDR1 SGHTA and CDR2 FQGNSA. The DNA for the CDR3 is TGTGCCAGCAGCGGGACAGGGGGCGGCTATGGCTACACCTTC. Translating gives CASSGTGGGYGYTF.

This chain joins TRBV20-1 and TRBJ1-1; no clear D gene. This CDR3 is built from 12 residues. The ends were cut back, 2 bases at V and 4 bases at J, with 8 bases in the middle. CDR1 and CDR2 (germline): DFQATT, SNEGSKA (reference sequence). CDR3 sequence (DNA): TGCAGTGCTAGACATGGGTTCACTGAAGCTTTCTTT. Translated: CSARHGFTEAFF.

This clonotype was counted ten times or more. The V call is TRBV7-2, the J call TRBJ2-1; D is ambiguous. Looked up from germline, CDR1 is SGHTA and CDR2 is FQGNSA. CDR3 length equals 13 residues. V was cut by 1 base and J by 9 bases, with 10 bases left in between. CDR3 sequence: CASSLDPAGEQFF. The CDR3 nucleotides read TGTGCCAGCAGCTTAGATCCGGCAGGTGAGCAGTTCTTC.

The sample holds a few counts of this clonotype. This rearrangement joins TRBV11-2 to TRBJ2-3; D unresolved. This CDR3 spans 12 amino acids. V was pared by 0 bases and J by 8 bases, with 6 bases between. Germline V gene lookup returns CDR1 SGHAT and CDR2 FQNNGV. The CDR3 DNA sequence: TGTGCCAGCAGCTTAGAAGGCGGTACGCAGTATTTT. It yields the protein CASSLEGGTQYF.

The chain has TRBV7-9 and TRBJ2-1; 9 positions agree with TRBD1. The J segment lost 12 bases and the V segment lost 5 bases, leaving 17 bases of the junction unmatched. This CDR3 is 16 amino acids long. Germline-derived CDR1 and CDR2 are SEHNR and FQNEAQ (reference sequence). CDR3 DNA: TGTGCCAGCAGCCCACATACAGGGGGCCCACACCGGGGGCAGTTCTTC. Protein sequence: CASSPHTGGPHRGQFF.

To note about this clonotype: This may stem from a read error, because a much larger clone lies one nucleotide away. The CDR3 sequence is CASSAGQGAGDKQYF. CDR3 sequence (DNA): TGTGCCAGCAGCGCGGGACAGGGGGCCGGAGATAAGCAGTATTTT. The chain is built from TRBV7-2 and TRBJ2-3, with 12 bases lining up with TRBD1. CDR1 is SGHTA, CDR2 FQGNSA, per germline. CDR3 length: 15 amino acids.

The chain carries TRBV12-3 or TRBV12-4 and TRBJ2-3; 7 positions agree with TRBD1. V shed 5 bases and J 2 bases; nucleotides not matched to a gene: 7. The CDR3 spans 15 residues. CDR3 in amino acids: CASSPRTGATDTQYF. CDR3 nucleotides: TGTGCCAGCAGTCCTAGGACAGGCGCCACAGATACGCAGTATTTT.

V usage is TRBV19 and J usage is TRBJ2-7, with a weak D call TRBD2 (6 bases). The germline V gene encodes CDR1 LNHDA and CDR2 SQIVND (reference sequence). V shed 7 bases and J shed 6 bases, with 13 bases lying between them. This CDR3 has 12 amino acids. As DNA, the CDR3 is TGTGCCAGTATCGGGAGTGATGGCGAGCAGTACTTC. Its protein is CASIGSDGEQYF.

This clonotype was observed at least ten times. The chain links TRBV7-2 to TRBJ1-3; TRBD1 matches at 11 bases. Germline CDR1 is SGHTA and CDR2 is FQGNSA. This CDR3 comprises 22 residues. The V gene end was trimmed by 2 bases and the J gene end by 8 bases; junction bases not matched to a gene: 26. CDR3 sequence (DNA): TGTGCCAGCAGCTTACTAGGTGGAAGAGACCCCTCCGGGACAGGGGGTATGGACACCATATATTTT. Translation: CASSLLGGRDPSGTGGMDTIYF.

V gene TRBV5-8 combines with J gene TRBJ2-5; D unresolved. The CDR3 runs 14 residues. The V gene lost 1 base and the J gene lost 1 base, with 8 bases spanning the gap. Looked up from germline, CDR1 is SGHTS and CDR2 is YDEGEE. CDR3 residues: CASSLWPIQETQYF. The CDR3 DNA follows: TGTGCCAGCAGCTTGTGGCCCATCCAAGAGACCCAGTACTTC.

The CDR3 nucleotides read TGTGCCACCGGGACCTACGAAGCTTTCTTT. Protein product: CATGTYEAFF. The V gene is TRBV19, the J gene TRBJ1-1; D is perhaps TRBD1 (5 bases). Germline CDR1 reads LNHDA; CDR2 reads SQIVND (reference sequence). The CDR3 sequence is 10 residues long. Trimming left V 10 bases short and J 8 bases short, with 11 bases between.

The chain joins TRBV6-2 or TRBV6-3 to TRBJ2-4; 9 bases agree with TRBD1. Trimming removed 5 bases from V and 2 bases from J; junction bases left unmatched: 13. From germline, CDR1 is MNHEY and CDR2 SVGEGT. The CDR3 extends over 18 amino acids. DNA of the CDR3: TGTGCCAGCAGTAAGGGACAGGGAATGGAGAGATCCAAAAACATTCAGTACTTC. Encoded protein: CASSKGQGMERSKNIQYF.

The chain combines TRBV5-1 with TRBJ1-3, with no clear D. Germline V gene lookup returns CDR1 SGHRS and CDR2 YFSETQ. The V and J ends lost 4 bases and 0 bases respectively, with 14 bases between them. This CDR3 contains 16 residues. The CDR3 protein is CASSAEVARSGNTIYF. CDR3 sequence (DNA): TGCGCCAGCAGCGCGGAGGTAGCCCGCTCTGGAAACACCATATATTTT. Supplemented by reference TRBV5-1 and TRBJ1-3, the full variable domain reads KAGVTQTPRYLIKTRGQQVTLSCSPISGHRSVSWYQQTPGQGLQFLFEYFSETQRNKGNFPGRFSGRQFSNSRSEMNVSTLELGDSALYLCASSAEVARSGNTIYFGEGSWLTVV.

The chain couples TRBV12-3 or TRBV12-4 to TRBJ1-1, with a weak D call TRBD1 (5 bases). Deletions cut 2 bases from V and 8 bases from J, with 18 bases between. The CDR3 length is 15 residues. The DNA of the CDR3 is TGTGCCAGCAGTTTATGGCAGGGAGGCCGTCGGGAAGCTTTCTTT. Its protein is CASSLWQGGRREAFF.

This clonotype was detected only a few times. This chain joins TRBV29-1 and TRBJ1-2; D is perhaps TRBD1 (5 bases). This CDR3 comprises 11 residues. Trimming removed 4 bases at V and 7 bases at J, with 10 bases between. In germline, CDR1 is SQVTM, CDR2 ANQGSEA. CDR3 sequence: CSVAREGGYTF. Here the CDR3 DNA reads TGCAGCGTTGCCAGGGAGGGTGGCTACACCTTC. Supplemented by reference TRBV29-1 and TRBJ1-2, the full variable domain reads SAVISQKPSRDICQRGTSLTIQCQVDSQVTMMFWYRQQPGQSLTLIATANQGSEATYESGFVIDKFPISRPNLTFSTLTVSNMSPEDSSIYLCSVAREGGYTFGSGTRLTVV.

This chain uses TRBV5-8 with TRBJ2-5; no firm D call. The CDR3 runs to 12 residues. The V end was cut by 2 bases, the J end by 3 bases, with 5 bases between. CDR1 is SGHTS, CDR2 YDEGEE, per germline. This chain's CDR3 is CASSFSEETQYF. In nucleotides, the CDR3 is TGTGCCAGCAGCTTTAGTGAAGAGACCCAGTACTTC.

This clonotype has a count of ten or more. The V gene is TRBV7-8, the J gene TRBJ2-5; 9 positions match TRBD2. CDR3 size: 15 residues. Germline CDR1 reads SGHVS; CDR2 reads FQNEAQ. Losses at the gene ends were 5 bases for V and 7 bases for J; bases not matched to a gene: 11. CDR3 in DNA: TGTGCCAGCAGCCCGGGACTAGCAGAACCCGGGACCCAGTACTTC. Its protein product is CASSPGLAEPGTQYF.

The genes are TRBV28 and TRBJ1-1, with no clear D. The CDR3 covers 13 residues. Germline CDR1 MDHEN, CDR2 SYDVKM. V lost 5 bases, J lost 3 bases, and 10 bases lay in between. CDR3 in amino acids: CASSLGQYTEAFF. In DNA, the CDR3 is TGTGCCAGCAGTCTAGGGCAGTACACTGAAGCTTTCTTT.